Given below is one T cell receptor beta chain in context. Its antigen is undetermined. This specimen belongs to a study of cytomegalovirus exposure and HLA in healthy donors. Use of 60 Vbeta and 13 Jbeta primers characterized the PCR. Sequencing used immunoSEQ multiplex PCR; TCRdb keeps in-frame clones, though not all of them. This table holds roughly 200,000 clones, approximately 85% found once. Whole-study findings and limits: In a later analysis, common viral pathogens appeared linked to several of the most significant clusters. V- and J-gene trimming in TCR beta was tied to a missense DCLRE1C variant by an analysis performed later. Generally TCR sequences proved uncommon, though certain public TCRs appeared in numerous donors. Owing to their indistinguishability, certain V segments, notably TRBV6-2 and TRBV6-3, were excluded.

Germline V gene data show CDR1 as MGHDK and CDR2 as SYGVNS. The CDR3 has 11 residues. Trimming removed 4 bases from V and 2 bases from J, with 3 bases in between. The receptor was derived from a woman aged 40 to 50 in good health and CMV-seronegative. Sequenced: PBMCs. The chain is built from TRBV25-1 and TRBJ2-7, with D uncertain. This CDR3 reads CASSGPYEQYF. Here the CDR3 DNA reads TGTGCCAGCAGTGGGCCCTACGAGCAGTACTTC.